Listed here are 17 T cell receptor beta chains from one sample, sequenced in a study of identical twins. From the 5' RACE reads, TCRdb called clonotypes with MiXCR, one entry per CDR3 protein. The data show roughly 710,000 distinct CDR3 sequences, with roughly 6% seen just once and roughly 1.6% held by the top ten. Sequenced material: naive T cells sorted from blood. Every receptor here comes from a man younger than 30 in good health.

This clonotype was seen ten or more times. The rearrangement joins TRBV28 to TRBJ2-5; 8 bases map to TRBD2. V lost 9 bases, J lost 1 base, and 16 bases stayed unmatched. In germline, CDR1 is MDHEN, CDR2 SYDVKM. This CDR3 region has 17 residues. The CDR3 nucleotides are TGTGCCAGTACCGGGACTAGGGGGATACTGGGCCAAGAGACCCAGTACTTC. The encoded protein is CASTGTRGILGQETQYF.

V is TRBV20-1 and J is TRBJ2-1, with a possible D match to TRBD2 (5 bases). Germline V gene sequence: CDR1 DFQATT, CDR2 SNEGSKA (reference sequence). V lost 0 bases to trimming and J lost 8 bases, with 11 bases between them. The CDR3 covers 13 residues. The CDR3 nucleotides are TGCAGTGCTAGAGACAATAGCGTCCATGAGCAGTTCTTC. It specifies CSARDNSVHEQFF.

This clonotype was counted a few times. The CDR3: CASSIAGRNQPQHF. In DNA, the CDR3 is TGTGCCAGTAGTATAGCGGGCCGCAATCAGCCCCAGCATTTT. The chain has TRBV19 and TRBJ1-5, with D uncertain. Germline V gene lookup returns CDR1 LNHDA and CDR2 SQIVND (reference sequence). The CDR3 length is 14 residues. Trimming shortened V by 1 base and J by 2 bases, and 6 bases separated the two germline ends.

This clonotype was detected ten times or more. The J gene is TRBJ2-3, the V gene TRBV18; 9 positions agree with TRBD1. The V segment lost 1 base and the J segment 1 base; nucleotides outside the gene matches: 0. CDR3 length: 15 residues. The germline V gene has CDR1 KGHSH and CDR2 LQKENI. The CDR3 loop reads CASSPRTGGTDTQYF. The CDR3 nucleotides are TGTGCCAGCTCACCACGGACAGGGGGCACAGATACGCAGTATTTT. Looking up the rest from reference TRBV18 and TRBJ2-3 gives the full variable domain: NAGVMQNPRHLVRRRGQEARLRCSPMKGHSHVYWYRQLPEEGLKFMVYLQKENIIDESGMPKERFSAEFPKEGPSILRIQQVVRGDSAAYFCASSPRTGGTDTQYFGPGTRLTVL.

The rearrangement links TRBV12-3 or TRBV12-4 to TRBJ2-6, with 9 bases lining up with TRBD1. The CDR3 length is 19 residues. The V gene end was trimmed by 6 bases and the J gene end by 0 bases; junction bases not matched to a gene: 12. CDR3: CASRRTGAWVVSGANVLTF. The CDR3 DNA sequence: TGTGCCAGCAGGCGGACAGGGGCATGGGTGGTCTCTGGGGCCAACGTCCTGACTTTC.

This clonotype showed up many times. This chain joins TRBV10-3 and TRBJ2-3, with D perhaps matching TRBD2 (5 bases). The CDR3 length is 13 residues. Between the trimmed V and J ends, which lost 4 bases and 0 bases, there was a span of 5 bases. Germline lookup yields CDR1 ENHRY and CDR2 SYGVKD. The CDR3 nucleotides read TGTGCCATCAGTGGGACTAGCACAGATACGCAGTATTTT. Its translation is CAISGTSTDTQYF.

This clonotype was detected only a few times. V is TRBV12-3 or TRBV12-4 and J is TRBJ2-3; 10 bases match TRBD2. CDR3 length equals 15 residues. V was pared by 3 bases and J by 4 bases, with 4 bases of the junction left unmatched. The DNA for the CDR3 is TGTGCCAGCAGTTTGCCCAGCGGGAGGGCAGATACGCAGTATTTT. Encoded protein: CASSLPSGRADTQYF.

As regards this clonotype: This sequence may be a read error, since a much larger clone differs from it by one base. The genes are TRBV24-1 and TRBJ1-5; a possible D gene is TRBD1 (5 bases). The CDR3 runs to 14 residues. Germline V lookup: CDR1 KGHDR, CDR2 SFDVKD. The CDR3 loop is CASSAGRGNQPQHF. DNA for the CDR3: TGTGCCTCCAGTGCGGGCAGGGGCAATCAGCCCCAGCATTTT.

The chain links TRBV5-1 to TRBJ2-1; 7 bases are shared with TRBD2. The V and J ends lost 0 bases and 7 bases, in that order; junction bases with no gene match: 7. CDR3 size: 15 residues. Per the germline V gene, CDR1 is SGHRS and CDR2 is YFSETQ. CDR3 sequence: CASSLEGLPRNEQFF. The CDR3 bases are TGCGCCAGCAGCTTGGAGGGACTACCACGAAATGAGCAGTTCTTC.

This clonotype was seen ten or more times. This chain uses TRBV20-1 with TRBJ2-1, with D tentatively TRBD1 (6 bases). Germline CDR1 reads DFQATT; CDR2 reads SNEGSKA (reference sequence). The CDR3 sequence is 14 residues long. Trimming shortened V by 3 bases and J by 1 base, and 10 bases separated the two germline ends. This CDR3 is CSASGQGSYNEQFF. The CDR3, as DNA: TGCAGTGCTAGTGGCCAGGGGTCCTACAATGAGCAGTTCTTC.

This clonotype came up many times. The rearrangement uses TRBV20-1 and TRBJ2-7; TRBD2 matches 9 bases. The germline gives CDR1 DFQATT, CDR2 SNEGSKA (reference sequence). The J segment lost 1 base and the V segment lost 1 base, leaving 2 bases of the junction unmatched. CDR3 size: 14 residues. CDR3 loop: CSARVSGGSYEQYF. DNA for the CDR3: TGCAGTGCTAGAGTTAGCGGGGGATCCTACGAGCAGTACTTC.

This clonotype showed up just a few times. The chain couples TRBV9 to TRBJ2-5; 9 bases align to TRBD2. This CDR3 has 17 residues. Trimming took 0 bases from V and 1 from J; bases not matched to a gene: 7. The germline V gene has CDR1 SGDLS and CDR2 YYNGEE. CDR3 DNA sequence: TGTGCCAGCAGCGTAGCTTCGGCGGGAGGGATCCAAGAGACCCAGTACTTC. It is translated as CASSVASAGGIQETQYF.

The rearrangement joins TRBV24-1 to TRBJ2-1; 7 nucleotides match TRBD2. V gave up 5 bases and J gave up 8 bases; unmatched junction bases: 8. CDR1 is KGHDR and CDR2 is SFDVKD in the germline V gene. The CDR3 is 14 amino acids. The CDR3 sequence is CATSAAGLLDEQFF. CDR3 nucleotide sequence: TGTGCCACCAGTGCGGCGGGACTACTGGATGAGCAGTTCTTC.

This clonotype was picked up a small number of times. This sequence joins TRBV5-1 and TRBJ2-7, with D possibly matching TRBD1 (6 bases). The CDR3 extends over 12 amino acids. Germline values: CDR1 SGHRS, CDR2 YFSETQ. Trimming cost V 8 bases and J 2 bases, with 11 bases left between them. The CDR3 DNA reads TGCGCCAGATACAGGGAGACCTACGAGCAGTACGTC. Translating gives CARYRETYEQYV.

This clonotype appeared many times. The V and J genes are TRBV27 and TRBJ2-1; D gene unclear. V lost 3 bases and J 5 bases, leaving 8 bases between the germline ends. The germline V gene encodes CDR1 MNHEY and CDR2 SMNVEV (reference sequence). The CDR3 is 13 amino acids. CDR3 sequence: CASSFPADNEQFF. The CDR3 DNA reads as TGTGCCAGCAGTTTTCCAGCCGACAATGAGCAGTTCTTC.

This clonotype has a count of ten or more. V is TRBV7-3 and J is TRBJ2-2, with D perhaps matching TRBD1 or TRBD2 (5 bases each). Per the germline V gene, CDR1 is SGHTA and CDR2 is FQGTGA. Between the trimmed V and J ends, which lost 5 bases and 2 bases, there was a span of 9 bases. The CDR3 has 14 amino acids. In DNA form, the CDR3 reads TGTGCCAGCAGCCGAGGGGTTAACACCGGGGAGCTGTTTTTT. It codes for CASSRGVNTGELFF.

This rearrangement joins TRBV3-1 to TRBJ1-1, with D hard to call. The CDR3 length is 16 residues. Germline V gene data show CDR1 as LGHDT and CDR2 as YNNKEL (reference sequence). V lost 4 bases and J lost 1, with 16 bases in between. The CDR3 bases are TGTGCCAGCAGCCTCCGCTCCGGGATAGGGAACACTGAAGCTTTCTTT. Translating gives CASSLRSGIGNTEAFF.